This T cell receptor (beta chain) is drawn from a study of human T cells and chemical hapten exposure. Overall study: For sensitization, 2% DPC was applied to an approximately 2 cm by approximately 2 cm patch of upper inner arm skin.

This clonotype was seen repeatedly, ten times or more. Each CDR3 protein gets one entry after TCRdb re-called the RACE reads with MiXCR. The table includes 75,000 to 95,000 distinct CDR3 sequences, about 10% detected once. Time point meaning: patch test 1, 2 weeks after DPC sensitization. Regarding treatment: therapeutic diphenylcyclopropenone sensitization with weekly scalp DPC. This clonotype was obtained from a woman in her fifties or sixties with alopecia areata. Some clones in this sample may be carry-over from other donors' samples. The sequencing used whole blood, collected in connection with sensitization to the hapten diphenylcyclopropenone (DPC).

CDR3 nucleotides: TGTGCCAGCAGCTTAGTTCAACAGAATTCACCCCTCCACTTT. Translation gives CASSLVQQNSPLHF. This rearrangement joins TRBV7-2 to TRBJ1-6; D unclear. The CDR3 covers 14 residues. The V gene lost 1 base and the J gene lost 7 bases, with 8 bases spanning the gap. Germline V gene sequence: CDR1 SGHTA, CDR2 FQGNSA.